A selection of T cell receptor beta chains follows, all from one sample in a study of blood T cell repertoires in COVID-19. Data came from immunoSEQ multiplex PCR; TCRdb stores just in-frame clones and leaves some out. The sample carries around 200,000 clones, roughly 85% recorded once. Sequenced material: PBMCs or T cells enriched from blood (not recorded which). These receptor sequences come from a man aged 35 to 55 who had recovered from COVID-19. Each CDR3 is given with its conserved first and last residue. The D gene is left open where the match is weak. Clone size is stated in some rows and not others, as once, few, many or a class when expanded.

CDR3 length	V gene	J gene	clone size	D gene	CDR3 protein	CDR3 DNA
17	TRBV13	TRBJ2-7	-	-	CASSGGFADGPSYEQYF	TGTGCCAGCAGCGGAGGTTTTGCGGACGGACCGTCCTACGAGCAGTACTTC
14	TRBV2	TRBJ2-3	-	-	CASSELVRTDTQYF	TGTGCCAGCAGTGAGTTAGTCCGCACAGATACGCAGTATTTT
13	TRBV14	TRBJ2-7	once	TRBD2	CASSPNRGGEQYF	TGTGCCAGCAGCCCTAACCGGGGGGGCGAGCAGTACTTC
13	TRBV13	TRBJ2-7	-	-	CASSPRGTYEQYF	TGTGCCAGCAGCCCCAGGGGGACTTACGAGCAGTACTTC
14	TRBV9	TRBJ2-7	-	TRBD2	CASSPRDYSYEQYF	TGTGCCAGCAGCCCTCGGGACTACTCCTACGAGCAGTACTTC
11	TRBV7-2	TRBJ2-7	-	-	CASSLGLEQYF	TGTGCCAGCAGCTTAGGGCTCGAGCAGTACTTC
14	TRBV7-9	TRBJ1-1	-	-	CASSLQGLNTEAFF	TGTGCCAGCAGCCTTCAGGGTTTGAACACTGAAGCTTTCTTT
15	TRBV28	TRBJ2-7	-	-	CASRNLTELEHEQYF	TGTGCCAGCAGGAACCTGACGGAACTAGAGCACGAGCAGTACTTC
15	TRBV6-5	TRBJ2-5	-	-	CASSYSHGGQETQYF	TGTGCCAGCAGTTACTCCCACGGGGGCCAAGAGACCCAGTACTTC
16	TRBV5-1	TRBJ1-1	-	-	CASSLASGALNTEAFF	TGCGCCAGCAGCTTGGCGTCAGGGGCCCTGAACACTGAAGCTTTCTTT
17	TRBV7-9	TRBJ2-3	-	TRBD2	CASSLRTSGPSTDTQYF	TGTGCCAGCAGCTTACGGACTAGCGGTCCTAGCACAGATACGCAGTATTTT
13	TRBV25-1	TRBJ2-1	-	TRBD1	CASGRQGANEQFF	TGTGCCAGCGGACGACAGGGGGCTAATGAGCAGTTCTTC
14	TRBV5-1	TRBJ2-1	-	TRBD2	CASSLTGTSVEQFF	TGCGCCAGCAGCTTAACCGGGACTAGCGTTGAGCAGTTCTTC
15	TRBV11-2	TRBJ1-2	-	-	CASSLDLGSPYGYTF	TGTGCCAGCAGCTTAGATTTAGGGAGCCCCTATGGCTACACCTTC
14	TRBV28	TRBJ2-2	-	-	CAILRGVGHRGAVF	TGTGCCATCCTCAGGGGAGTAGGACACCGGGGAGCTGTTTTT
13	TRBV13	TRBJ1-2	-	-	CASSFEETWGYTF	TGTGCCAGCAGCTTCGAGGAGACGTGGGGCTACACCTTC
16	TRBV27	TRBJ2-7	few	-	CASSLNVGGTSYEQYF	TGTGCCAGCAGTTTAAACGTGGGCGGGACCTCCTACGAGCAGTACTTC
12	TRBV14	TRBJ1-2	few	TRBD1	CASSRQGYGYTF	TGTGCCAGCAGCCGACAGGGGTATGGCTACACCTTC
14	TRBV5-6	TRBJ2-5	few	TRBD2	CASSPRGGKKTQYF	TGTGCCAGCAGCCCCCGGGGGGGCAAAAAGACCCAGTACTTC